This is a list of T cell receptor beta chains from one sample in a study of control samples from healthy donors and cancer patients. Profiling relied on immunoSEQ multiplex PCR, and the TCRdb table lists in-frame clones only, not all of them. In the table there are approximately 97,000 clones, about 90% of which are singletons. Sequencing input: blood. These receptors were obtained from a man between 25 and 39 years old in good health. The CDR3 runs from the conserved cysteine through the conserved F or W. The D gene is left open where the match is weak. Clone size appears in some rows only: once, few, many, or a class for an expanded clone.

>-|TRBJ2-1|-|TRBV13
CASSPGLRSYNEQFF
TGTGCCAGCAGCCCCGGACTACGCTCCTACAATGAGCAGTTCTTC
>TRBD2|TRBJ2-1|-|TRBV11-2
CASSFGRESYNEQFF
TGTGCCAGCAGCTTCGGGCGGGAGTCGTACAATGAGCAGTTCTTC
>-|TRBJ2-2|-|TRBV5-1
CASSYDTNTGELFF
TGCGCCAGCAGTTATGACACAAACACCGGGGAGCTGTTTTTT
>-|TRBJ2-3|-|TRBV24-1
CATSDSGWTDTQYF
TGTGCCACCAGTGATTCTGGTTGGACAGATACGCAGTATTTT
>TRBD2|TRBJ2-2|-|TRBV29-1
CSVGASGTTNTGELFF
TGCAGCGTTGGGGCTAGCGGCACCACGAACACCGGGGAGCTGTTTTTT
>-|TRBJ2-2|-|TRBV5-1
CASNPLGTGELFF
TGCGCCAGCAACCCTTTGGGGACCGGGGAGCTGTTTTTT
>-|TRBJ1-1|-|TRBV27
CASNAGTEAFF
TGTGCCAGCAACGCGGGGACTGAAGCTTTCTTT
>-|TRBJ2-3|-|TRBV15
CATSRPSTDTQYF
TGTGCCACCAGCAGACCTAGCACAGATACGCAGTATTTT
>TRBD2|TRBJ2-7|-|TRBV5-1
CASSVAGGNYEQYF
TGCGCCAGCAGCGTGGCGGGGGGGAACTACGAGCAGTACTTC
>-|TRBJ1-2|-|TRBV6-5
CASSYSREGYGYTF
TGTGCCAGCAGTTACTCGAGAGAGGGCTATGGCTACACCTTC
>TRBD2|TRBJ2-1|-|TRBV7-9
CASSLVVSSGKNNEQFF
TGTGCCAGCAGCTTAGTTGTTTCTAGCGGCAAAAACAATGAGCAGTTCTTC
>TRBD1|TRBJ1-2|-|TRBV5-6
CASSWEGQTFHGYTF
TGTGCCAGCAGCTGGGAGGGACAGACTTTTCATGGCTACACCTTC
>-|TRBJ1-1|once|TRBV11-2
CASSLDGRPTEAFF
TGTGCCAGCAGCTTAGATGGCCGACCCACTGAAGCTTTCTTT
>-|TRBJ2-7|-|TRBV7-9
CASSTTTDLSVISSYEQYF
TGTGCCAGCAGCACAACGACTGACTTGTCGGTAATCAGCTCCTACGAGCAGTACTTC
>-|TRBJ2-7|few|TRBV7-2
CASSLEGYSYEQYF
TGTGCCAGCAGCTTAGAGGGATACTCCTACGAGCAGTACTTC
>-|TRBJ2-1|-|TRBV19
CASSIDLRDGYNEQFF
TGTGCCAGTAGTATAGATCTTAGGGATGGGTACAATGAGCAGTTCTTC
>TRBD1|TRBJ1-5|many|TRBV2
CARSGTGGIQPQHF
TGTGCCAGATCCGGGACAGGGGGCATACAGCCCCAGCATTTT
>TRBD2|TRBJ2-1|-|TRBV7-9
CASSLGLAGAYYNEQFF
TGTGCCAGCAGCTTAGGACTAGCGGGAGCCTACTACAATGAGCAGTTCTTC
>TRBD2|TRBJ2-1|-|TRBV14
CASSQDKRLAGSYNEQFF
TGTGCCAGCAGCCAAGATAAGAGACTAGCGGGCTCCTACAATGAGCAGTTCTTC
>TRBD2|TRBJ2-2|once|TRBV7-2
CASRELAVKNTGELFF
TGTGCCAGCAGGGAGCTAGCGGTAAAGAACACCGGGGAGCTGTTTTTT
>-|TRBJ2-7|-|TRBV30
CAYAWGLYEQYF
TGTGCCTACGCCTGGGGTCTCTACGAGCAGTACTTC
>-|TRBJ2-2|-|TRBV6-1
CASSVFTGTNTGELFF
TGTGCCAGCAGTGTCTTCACAGGGACGAACACCGGGGAGCTGTTTTTT